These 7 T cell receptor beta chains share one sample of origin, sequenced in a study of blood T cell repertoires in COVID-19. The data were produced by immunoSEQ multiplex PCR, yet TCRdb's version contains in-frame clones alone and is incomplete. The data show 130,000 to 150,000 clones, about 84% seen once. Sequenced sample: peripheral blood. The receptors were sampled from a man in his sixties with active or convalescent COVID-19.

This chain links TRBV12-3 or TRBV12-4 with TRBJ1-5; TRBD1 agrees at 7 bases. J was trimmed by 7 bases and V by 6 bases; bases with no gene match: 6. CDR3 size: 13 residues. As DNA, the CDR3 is TGTGCCAGCAGCGACAGGGAAGGGCAGCCCCAGCATTTT. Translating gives CASSDREGQPQHF.

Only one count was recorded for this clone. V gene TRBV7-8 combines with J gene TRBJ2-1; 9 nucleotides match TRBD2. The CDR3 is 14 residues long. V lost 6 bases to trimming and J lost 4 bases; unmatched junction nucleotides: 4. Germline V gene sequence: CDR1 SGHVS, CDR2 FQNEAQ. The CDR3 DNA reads TGTGCCAGCAGTCCGACTAGCGGTTACAATGAGCAGTTCTTC. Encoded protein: CASSPTSGYNEQFF.

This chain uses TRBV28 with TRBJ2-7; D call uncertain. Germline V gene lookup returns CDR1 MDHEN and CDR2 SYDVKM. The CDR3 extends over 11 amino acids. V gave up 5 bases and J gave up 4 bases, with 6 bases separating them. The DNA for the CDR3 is TGTGCCAGCAGTCTTAATTACGAGCAGTACTTC. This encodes CASSLNYEQYF.

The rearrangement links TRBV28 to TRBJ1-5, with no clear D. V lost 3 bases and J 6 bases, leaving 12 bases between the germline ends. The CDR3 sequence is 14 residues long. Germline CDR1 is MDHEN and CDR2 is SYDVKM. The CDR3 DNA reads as TGTGCCAGCAGTTTCCGGAGAGCTATTCAGCCCCAGCATTTT. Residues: CASSFRRAIQPQHF.

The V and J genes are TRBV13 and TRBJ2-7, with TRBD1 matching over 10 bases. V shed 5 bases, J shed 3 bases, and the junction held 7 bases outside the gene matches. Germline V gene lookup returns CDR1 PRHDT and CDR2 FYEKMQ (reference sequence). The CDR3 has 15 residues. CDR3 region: CASSPGTGANYEQYF. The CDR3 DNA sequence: TGTGCCAGCAGCCCAGGGACAGGGGCCAACTACGAGCAGTACTTC.

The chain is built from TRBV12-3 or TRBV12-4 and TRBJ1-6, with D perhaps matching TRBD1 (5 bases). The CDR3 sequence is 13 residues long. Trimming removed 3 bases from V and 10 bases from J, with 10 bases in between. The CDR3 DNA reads TGTGCCAGCAGTTTGAAGGGGAAATCACCCCTCCACTTT. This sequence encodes CASSLKGKSPLHF.

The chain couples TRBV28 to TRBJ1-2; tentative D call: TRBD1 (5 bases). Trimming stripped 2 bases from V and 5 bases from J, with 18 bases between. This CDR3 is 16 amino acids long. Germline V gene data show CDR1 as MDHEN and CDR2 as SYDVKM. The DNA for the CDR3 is TGTGCCAGCAGTTTAGAGGGACTCGAGGCTCTTTATGGCTACACCTTC. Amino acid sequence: CASSLEGLEALYGYTF.